The 10 T cell receptor beta chains reported below all come from one sample, sequenced in a study of shared clonotypes between healthy human individuals. Using immunoSEQ multiplex PCR, the repertoire was profiled, and TCRdb retains in-frame clones only, with some absent. The table has approximately 1,500,000 clones, roughly 96% seen once; the top ten hold roughly 1.2%. The sequenced sample was naive CD4+ T cells sorted from blood. Noted subset: CD45RA+ positively selected. The receptor source for this set is a man aged 30-40 years in good health.

This sequence joins TRBV28 and TRBJ2-7; D is possibly TRBD1 or TRBD2 (5 bases each). The CDR3 covers 13 residues. Trimming stripped 4 bases from V and 3 bases from J, with 10 bases between. CDR1 and CDR2 from the germline V gene are MDHEN and SYDVKM. CDR3 in DNA: TGTGCCAGCAGTTCAGGGACCGACTACGAGCAGTACTTC. Protein: CASSSGTDYEQYF.

This chain links TRBV29-1 with TRBJ2-1; 10 bases are shared with TRBD2. The CDR3 is made up of 15 amino acids. Germline V gives CDR1 SQVTM, CDR2 ANQGSEA. Trimming removed 1 base from V and 2 bases from J; junction bases left unmatched: 2. CDR3 DNA sequence: TGCAGCGTTGAAGCGCTAGCGGGGGCCTACAATGAGCAGTTCTTC. Its protein is CSVEALAGAYNEQFF.

Here the CDR3 reads CASSQRTSGYNEQFF. For the CDR3, the DNA is TGCGCCAGCAGTCAACGGACTAGCGGATACAATGAGCAGTTCTTC. The gene calls are TRBV5-1 and TRBJ2-1; 10 nucleotides line up with TRBD2. The CDR3 totals 15 residues. The junction had 6 bases not matched to a gene; V was cut back by 5 bases and J by 4 bases. CDR1 is SGHRS and CDR2 is YFSETQ in the germline V gene.

This chain uses TRBV9 with TRBJ2-7; D uncertain. This CDR3 has 15 residues. Germline CDR1 is SGDLS and CDR2 is YYNGEE. The germline V and J ends were trimmed by 4 bases and 6 bases, with 20 bases remaining between them. The CDR3 spells CASSPGPDATSEQYF. The CDR3 DNA sequence: TGTGCCAGCAGCCCTGGACCCGACGCCACATCCGAGCAGTACTTC.

This sequence joins TRBV18 and TRBJ1-1, with a possible D match to TRBD1 (5 bases). The CDR3 is made up of 15 amino acids. Germline CDR1 reads KGHSH; CDR2 reads LQKENI. V gave up 1 base and J gave up 1 base, with 10 bases separating them. CDR3 amino acids: CASSPHGTANTEAFF. The CDR3 DNA is TGTGCCAGCTCACCACACGGGACGGCGAACACTGAAGCTTTCTTT.

The J gene is TRBJ2-3, the V gene TRBV18; no definite D call. Trimming cost V 4 bases and J 0 bases, with 8 bases left between them. Germline CDR1 is KGHSH and CDR2 is LQKENI. The CDR3 has 14 residues. For the CDR3, the DNA is TGTGCCAGCTCACTACTATCTAGCACAGATACGCAGTATTTT. This gives the protein CASSLLSSTDTQYF.

CDR3 sequence (DNA): TGTGCCAGCAGCTTGCGAGCCACAGATACGCAGTATTTT. Translation: CASSLRATDTQYF. V and J are TRBV5-5 and TRBJ2-3; unclear D gene. V was trimmed by 1 base and J by 2 bases, leaving 5 bases between them. This CDR3 spans 13 amino acids. The germline V gene has CDR1 SGHKS and CDR2 YYEKEE (reference sequence).

Details on this clone: The same CDR3 arises from other DNA sequences in this sample as well. The chain is built from TRBV7-8 and TRBJ2-1; D gene unclear. CDR3 length equals 12 residues. CDR1 and CDR2 from the germline V gene are SGHVS and FQNEAQ. Trimming took off 1 base at V and 9 bases at J, with 7 bases between the two ends. The CDR3 nucleotides are TGTGCCAGCAGCTTAGATAGGGCTGAGCAGTTCTTC. This codes for CASSLDRAEQFF.

V is TRBV29-1 and J is TRBJ2-7; D may be TRBD1 or TRBD2 (5 bases each). Germline V gives CDR1 SQVTM, CDR2 ANQGSEA. V gave up 6 bases and J gave up 5 bases, with 17 bases separating them. This CDR3 contains 13 residues. The CDR3 region is CSVRGRAFDEQYF. The CDR3 DNA reads TGCAGCGTCCGGGGCAGGGCGTTCGACGAGCAGTACTTC.

The chain employs TRBV5-4 and TRBJ2-1; 9 bases align to TRBD1. CDR1 is SGHNT and CDR2 is YYREEE in the germline V gene (reference sequence). Trimming at V came to 5 bases and at J to 9 bases, leaving 9 bases not matched to a gene. CDR3 length: 14 residues. The CDR3 loop reads CASRGGDREPEQFF. CDR3 nucleotides: TGTGCCAGCAGGGGGGGGGACAGGGAACCTGAGCAGTTCTTC.